Listed below are T cell receptor beta chains from one sample, sequenced in a study of shared clonotypes between healthy human individuals. Clones were read by immunoSEQ multiplex PCR, and TCRdb kept only the in-frame ones, dropping some. The data show some 510,000 clones, with around 79% seen just once and 10% to 15% held by the top ten. Material: PBMCs. The receptors originated from a woman aged 40 to 49 in good health. Some clones in this sample may be carry-over from other donors' samples. The CDR3 runs from the conserved cysteine through the conserved F or W. Each record gives: clone size, J gene, D gene, V gene, CDR3 protein, CDR3 DNA. The D gene is left open where the match is weak. Size is omitted from some rows. Given values are once, few, many or a class for expanded clones.

size: -; J: TRBJ2-1; D: -; V: TRBV29-1; CDR3: CSVDARQVSYNEQFF; DNA: TGCAGCGTTGACGCCCGACAGGTCTCCTACAATGAGCAGTTCTTC
size: -; J: TRBJ1-2; D: -; V: TRBV4-3; CDR3: CASSQDLTPLRQSYGYTF; DNA: TGCGCCAGCAGCCAAGATTTGACCCCTCTAAGACAGAGCTATGGCTACACCTTC
size: -; J: TRBJ1-4; D: TRBD1; V: TRBV6-1; CDR3: CAISAGTGGEKLFF; DNA: TGTGCCATCAGTGCCGGGACAGGAGGTGAAAAACTGTTTTTT
size: -; J: TRBJ2-2; D: -; V: TRBV5-1; CDR3: CASSLARSSTGELFF; DNA: TGCGCCAGCAGCTTGGCCCGGTCTAGTACCGGGGAGCTGTTTTTT
size: -; J: TRBJ2-7; D: -; V: TRBV2; CDR3: CASREGGAEAGPPYEQYF; DNA: TGTGCCAGCAGGGAGGGGGGCGCTGAGGCGGGACCCCCCTACGAGCAGTACTTC
size: -; J: TRBJ1-2; D: -; V: TRBV9; CDR3: CASSVDRGAGGYTF; DNA: TGTGCCAGCAGCGTAGATCGGGGAGCGGGTGGCTACACCTTC
size: -; J: TRBJ2-2; D: -; V: TRBV5-1; CDR3: CASSFTATGELFF; DNA: TGCGCCAGCAGCTTTACGGCAACCGGGGAGCTGTTTTTT
size: -; J: TRBJ1-5; D: TRBD1; V: TRBV7-2; CDR3: CASSLSAGGQPQHF; DNA: TGTGCCAGCAGCTTATCGGCAGGGGGCCAGCCCCAGCATTTT
size: few; J: TRBJ1-2; D: TRBD1; V: TRBV27; CDR3: CASTPVGSFFGTGRGYTF; DNA: TGTGCCAGCACCCCGGTAGGGAGTTTCTTTGGGACAGGGAGAGGCTACACCTTC
size: -; J: TRBJ2-1; D: TRBD2; V: TRBV9; CDR3: CASSPRMGLAPYNEQFF; DNA: TGTGCCAGCAGCCCCCGAATGGGACTAGCGCCCTACAATGAGCAGTTCTTC
size: -; J: TRBJ1-2; D: -; V: TRBV28; CDR3: CASSLPERRGYTF; DNA: TGTGCCAGCAGTTTACCCGAAAGAAGGGGCTACACCTTC
size: -; J: TRBJ2-7; D: TRBD1; V: TRBV7-9; CDR3: CASSLTSPGQGPYEQYF; DNA: TGTGCCAGCAGCCTGACGTCGCCGGGACAGGGGCCCTACGAGCAGTACTTC
size: -; J: TRBJ2-7; D: -; V: TRBV7-9; CDR3: CASSLISTSYEQYF; DNA: TGTGCCAGCAGCTTAATCAGTACTTCCTACGAGCAGTACTTC
size: -; J: TRBJ2-7; D: -; V: TRBV5-1; CDR3: CASSPLWGSSADEQYF; DNA: TGCGCCAGCAGCCCGCTTTGGGGGAGTAGCGCCGACGAGCAGTACTTC
size: -; J: TRBJ2-3; D: -; V: TRBV10-1; CDR3: CASSDNGGTDTQYF; DNA: TGCGCCAGCAGTGACAACGGAGGCACAGATACGCAGTATTTT
size: -; J: TRBJ2-5; D: TRBD2; V: TRBV6-1; CDR3: CASSVGLAGGGETQYF; DNA: TGTGCCAGCAGTGTCGGACTAGCGGGAGGTGGGGAGACCCAGTACTTC
size: -; J: TRBJ1-5; D: -; V: TRBV19; CDR3: CASSPPWRADQPQHF; DNA: TGTGCCAGTAGTCCCCCGTGGAGGGCGGATCAGCCCCAGCATTTT
size: -; J: TRBJ2-1; D: TRBD2; V: TRBV28; CDR3: CATETSGSVTEQFF; DNA: TGTGCCACCGAGACTAGCGGGAGTGTCACTGAGCAGTTCTTC
size: -; J: TRBJ2-3; D: TRBD2; V: TRBV5-6; CDR3: CASSLRTSGTSTDTQYF; DNA: TGTGCCAGCAGCTTGAGAACTAGCGGGACAAGCACAGATACGCAGTATTTT
size: -; J: TRBJ2-1; D: TRBD2; V: TRBV29-1; CDR3: CSVENALLAGSYNEQFF; DNA: TGCAGCGTTGAAAATGCACTACTAGCGGGCTCCTACAATGAGCAGTTCTTC
size: -; J: TRBJ1-5; D: -; V: TRBV4-1; CDR3: CASSQEWGAQPQHF; DNA: TGCGCCAGCAGCCAAGAGTGGGGAGCTCAGCCCCAGCATTTT
size: -; J: TRBJ1-1; D: -; V: TRBV18; CDR3: CASSPGLSEAFF; DNA: TGTGCCAGCTCACCGGGACTCTCTGAAGCTTTCTTT
size: few; J: TRBJ1-1; D: -; V: TRBV30; CDR3: CAWMVGQSSNTEAFF; DNA: TGTGCCTGGATGGTCGGACAGTCTTCAAACACTGAAGCTTTCTTT
size: once; J: TRBJ2-1; D: TRBD2; V: TRBV27; CDR3: CATRGLAGLLSDEQFF; DNA: TGTGCCACTCGAGGACTAGCGGGATTATTAAGCGATGAGCAGTTCTTC
size: once; J: TRBJ2-7; D: TRBD2; V: TRBV30; CDR3: CAWSVLGLAESVLTYEQYF; DNA: TGTGCCTGGAGTGTACTCGGACTAGCGGAATCTGTTCTGACCTACGAGCAGTACTTC
size: few; J: TRBJ2-1; D: -; V: TRBV6-1; CDR3: CASTPTPYNEQFF; DNA: TGTGCCAGCACCCCGACTCCGTACAATGAGCAGTTCTTC
size: once; J: TRBJ2-7; D: TRBD2; V: TRBV5-4; CDR3: CASTQTAGGLNEQYF; DNA: TGTGCCAGCACCCAGACAGCGGGAGGGCTGAACGAGCAGTACTTC
size: -; J: TRBJ2-3; D: -; V: TRBV5-4; CDR3: CASSFRSDTQYF; DNA: TGTGCCAGCAGCTTCAGGTCGGATACGCAGTATTTT
size: -; J: TRBJ1-4; D: -; V: TRBV30; CDR3: CAWSPSRSGRVF; DNA: TGTGCCTGGAGTCCATCCCGGTCGGGACGGGTTTTT
size: -; J: TRBJ2-1; D: TRBD2; V: TRBV9; CDR3: CASSRTSGRDYNEQFF; DNA: TGTGCCAGCAGCCGGACTAGCGGGAGGGACTACAATGAGCAGTTCTTC
size: many; J: TRBJ2-2; D: -; V: TRBV7-9; CDR3: CASSADGPNTGELFF; DNA: TGTGCCAGCAGCGCAGACGGCCCGAACACCGGGGAGCTGTTTTTT
size: -; J: TRBJ2-5; D: -; V: TRBV25-1; CDR3: CASSDRGAGETQYF; DNA: TGTGCCAGCAGTGATAGAGGCGCGGGGGAGACCCAGTACTTC
size: many; J: TRBJ2-2; D: TRBD2; V: TRBV6-4; CDR3: CASSERSGRGTGELFF; DNA: TGTGCCAGCAGTGAACGGAGCGGGAGGGGAACCGGGGAGCTGTTTTTT
size: -; J: TRBJ1-5; D: TRBD1; V: TRBV6-1; CDR3: CASSGQGFQPQHF; DNA: TGTGCCAGCAGTGGACAGGGTTTTCAGCCCCAGCATTTT
size: -; J: TRBJ2-5; D: TRBD2; V: TRBV28; CDR3: CASSSVAGGETQYF; DNA: TGTGCCAGCAGTTCAGTAGCGGGGGGGGAGACCCAGTACTTC
size: few; J: TRBJ1-1; D: -; V: TRBV19; CDR3: CASTRGGPGTEAFF; DNA: TGTGCCAGTACCCGTGGAGGGCCGGGCACTGAAGCTTTCTTT
size: -; J: TRBJ2-6; D: -; V: TRBV30; CDR3: CAWSAWPGDGGANVLTF; DNA: TGTGCCTGGAGTGCCTGGCCCGGGGACGGTGGGGCCAACGTCCTGACTTTC
size: -; J: TRBJ2-4; D: TRBD2; V: TRBV28; CDR3: CASSSLLGLAGVPRIQYF; DNA: TGTGCCAGCAGTTCACTCTTGGGACTAGCGGGAGTTCCGCGCATTCAGTACTTC
size: -; J: TRBJ2-1; D: -; V: TRBV6-4; CDR3: CASSLIPESEQFF; DNA: TGTGCCAGCAGTTTAATCCCCGAATCCGAGCAGTTCTTC
size: -; J: TRBJ2-1; D: TRBD2; V: TRBV7-3; CDR3: CASSSGGGRANEQFF; DNA: TGTGCCAGCAGCTCCGGGGGCGGGAGGGCCAATGAGCAGTTCTTC
size: -; J: TRBJ1-2; D: -; V: TRBV4-2; CDR3: CASSSETNYGYTF; DNA: TGTGCCAGCAGCTCAGAGACGAACTATGGCTACACCTTC
size: -; J: TRBJ1-4; D: -; V: TRBV5-1; CDR3: CASSLMATNEKLFF; DNA: TGCGCCAGCAGCTTGATGGCAACTAATGAAAAACTGTTTTTT
size: -; J: TRBJ1-1; D: TRBD1; V: TRBV7-3; CDR3: CASQGQGNTEAFF; DNA: TGTGCCAGCCAAGGACAGGGAAACACTGAAGCTTTCTTT
size: -; J: TRBJ2-1; D: -; V: TRBV28; CDR3: CASSFGPGLINEQFF; DNA: TGTGCCAGCAGTTTCGGTCCCGGACTAATTAATGAGCAGTTCTTC
size: -; J: TRBJ2-6; D: -; V: TRBV5-6; CDR3: CASSPGRSGANVLTF; DNA: TGTGCCAGCAGCCCGGGACGGTCTGGGGCCAACGTCCTGACTTTC